This passage covers 26 T cell receptor beta chains from one sample sequenced in a study of T-cell reconstitution after alpha-beta-depleted transplantation in children. Preparation of the TCRbeta library involved a method that used unique molecular identifiers. TCRdb processed the PCR reads anew with MiXCR; each CDR3 protein has one entry. This sample has 450,000 to 600,000 distinct CDR3 sequences; roughly 13% occur once, and the top ten carry 2% to 2.5%. This specimen consisted of PBMCs, mostly from graft donor cells, obtained 360 days after TCRalphabeta/CD19-depleted stem cell transplant. These receptors all come from a male patient younger than 18 who had a stem cell transplant for acute myeloid leukemia, so the T cells may come from the graft donor.

The chain recombines TRBV4-3 with TRBJ2-1, with D uncertain. Germline assignment: CDR1 LGHNA and CDR2 YSLEER. Trimming left V 0 bases short and J 11 bases short, with 20 bases between. This CDR3 region has 16 residues. CDR3 protein: CASSQEATPIRTQQFF. CDR3 sequence (DNA): TGCGCCAGCAGCCAAGAAGCGACTCCCATTAGGACCCAGCAGTTCTTC.

The chain combines TRBV29-1 with TRBJ2-1; TRBD2 matches 7 bases. V lost 5 bases, J lost 3 bases, and 13 bases stayed unmatched. The germline V gene has CDR1 SQVTM and CDR2 ANQGSEA. The CDR3 is made up of 16 amino acids. This CDR3 is CSVWGGGGSIYNEQFF. In DNA, the CDR3 is TGCAGCGTTTGGGGGGGTGGCGGCTCGATCTACAATGAGCAGTTCTTC.

The V call is TRBV28, the J call TRBJ2-7; 7 nucleotides align to TRBD1. Germline-derived CDR1 and CDR2 are MDHEN and SYDVKM. V trimming: 8 bases; J trimming: 4 bases; junction bases outside the gene matches: 8. This CDR3 has 13 residues. Here the CDR3 reads CASRLGTDYEQYF. The CDR3 DNA follows: TGTGCCAGCCGACTGGGGACAGATTACGAGCAGTACTTC.

This clonotype has a count of ten or more. The CDR3 loop reads CASSLWFSGANVLTF. CDR3 coding DNA: TGTGCCAGCAGTTTATGGTTTTCTGGGGCCAACGTCCTGACTTTC. This rearrangement joins TRBV27 to TRBJ2-6; D uncertain. Deletions cut 1 base from V and 1 base from J, with 5 bases between. Germline-derived CDR1 and CDR2 are MNHEY and SMNVEV (reference sequence). This CDR3 region has 15 residues.

The table lists this clonotype with a few counts. The V call is TRBV4-2, the J call TRBJ2-7; a possible D gene is TRBD2 (6 bases). Germline CDR1 is LGHNA and CDR2 is YNFKEQ. V lost 4 bases to trimming and J lost 3 bases, with 22 bases between them. CDR3 length equals 17 residues. The CDR3 DNA reads TGTGCCAGCAGCCCCCTTCTAACGGGAGCGCTATACTACGAGCAGTACTTC. Translated, it gives CASSPLLTGALYYEQYF.

The table lists this clonotype with many counts. The chain combines TRBV2 with TRBJ2-1; 13 nucleotides match TRBD2. Trimming removed 6 bases from V and 8 bases from J; junction bases left unmatched: 7. Per the germline V gene, CDR1 is SNHLY and CDR2 is FYNNEI. The CDR3 contains 15 residues. CDR3 region: CASRELAGGLDEQFF. The CDR3 DNA reads TGTGCCAGCAGGGAACTAGCGGGAGGGCTAGATGAGCAGTTCTTC.

V and J are TRBV10-3 and TRBJ1-5; TRBD1 is a possible D gene (5 bases). V was cut by 0 bases and J by 7 bases, with 16 bases left in between. This CDR3 spans 16 amino acids. From germline, CDR1 is ENHRY and CDR2 SYGVKD. The CDR3 DNA reads TGTGCCATCAGTGAGTCTTCAGGGCAAGCCGGACAGCCCCAGCATTTT. Encoded protein: CAISESSGQAGQPQHF.

The rearrangement links TRBV27 to TRBJ2-7, with 7 nucleotides matching TRBD2. The CDR3 consists of 16 residues. V lost 5 bases, J lost 3 bases, and 13 bases stayed unmatched. Germline CDR1 is MNHEY and CDR2 is SMNVEV (reference sequence). In nucleotides, the CDR3 is TGTGCCAGCAGTCCCCTCCTCCGGGACTACCTCTACGAGCAGTACTTC. The encoded protein is CASSPLLRDYLYEQYF.

The V gene is TRBV29-1, the J gene TRBJ2-5, with TRBD2 matching 8 bases. In germline, CDR1 is SQVTM, CDR2 ANQGSEA. Unmatched junction bases numbered 4, after V lost 3 bases and J lost 4 bases. The CDR3 is made up of 13 amino acids. The CDR3 region has the DNA TGCAGCGTTGACGGGAGGGCCGGAGAGACCCAGTACTTC. As protein: CSVDGRAGETQYF.

V and J are TRBV7-2 and TRBJ2-1, with 11 nucleotides matching TRBD2. V was pared by 5 bases and J by 5 bases, with 8 bases of the junction left unmatched. The CDR3 is made up of 16 amino acids. Per the germline V gene, CDR1 is SGHTA and CDR2 is FQGNSA. The CDR3 here is CASSNGGTSGHNEQFF. CDR3 bases: TGTGCCAGCAGCAACGGAGGGACTAGCGGTCACAATGAGCAGTTCTTC.

The chain joins TRBV7-6 to TRBJ2-1, with 9 bases lining up with TRBD1. This CDR3 contains 16 residues. Germline assignment: CDR1 SGHVS and CDR2 FNYEAQ. Losses at the gene ends were 6 bases for V and 5 bases for J; bases not matched to a gene: 11. CDR3 bases: TGTGCCAGCAGGGATAGCGTGGGACAGGGTGACAATGAGCAGTTCTTC. This sequence encodes CASRDSVGQGDNEQFF.

This clonotype has ten or more counts. This chain links TRBV11-2 with TRBJ2-7, with D tentatively TRBD1 or TRBD2 (5 bases each). This CDR3 is built from 17 residues. The germline V gene encodes CDR1 SGHAT and CDR2 FQNNGV. V lost 3 bases, J lost 2 bases, and 20 bases lay in between. CDR3 in DNA: TGTGCCAGCAGCTTGGGGCCGAGGGGAAGGGTTACCTACGAGCAGTACTTC. It translates to CASSLGPRGRVTYEQYF.

This clonotype was picked up many times. The chain couples TRBV20-1 to TRBJ2-3; D possibly corresponds to TRBD2 (6 bases). The germline V gene encodes CDR1 DFQATT and CDR2 SNEGSKA (reference sequence). The CDR3 covers 15 residues. Trimming stripped 5 bases from V and 1 base from J, with 16 bases between. CDR3 residues: CSAPAGGYGTDTQYF. As DNA, the CDR3 is TGCAGTGCTCCAGCCGGAGGGTATGGCACAGATACGCAGTATTTT.

This clonotype has a handful of counts. The V call is TRBV28, the J call TRBJ1-5; TRBD1 matches 10 bases. Germline V gene sequence: CDR1 MDHEN, CDR2 SYDVKM. V shed 2 bases, J shed 5 bases, and the junction held 9 bases outside the gene matches. The CDR3 sequence is 17 residues long. In DNA form, the CDR3 reads TGTGCCAGCAGTTTAAATTTGGGACAGGGGCGAGATCAGCCCCAGCATTTT. Translated, it gives CASSLNLGQGRDQPQHF. Variable domain in full (rest from reference TRBV28 and TRBJ1-5): DVKVTQSSRYLVKRTGEKVFLECVQDMDHENMFWYRQDPGLGLRLIYFSYDVKMKEKGDIPEGYSVSREKKERFSLILESASTNQTSMYLCASSLNLGQGRDQPQHFGDGTRLSIL.

Turning to this clonotype: A single base separates this from a much larger clone, so it may be a read error. This sequence joins TRBV24-1 and TRBJ2-2; 7 bases fit TRBD1. The CDR3 is made up of 16 amino acids. CDR1 is KGHDR and CDR2 is SFDVKD in the germline V gene. CDR3 nucleotides: TGTGCCACCAGTGATTTTTTGGGACAGAACGCCGGGGAGCTGTTTTTT. Amino acid sequence: CATSDFLGQNAGELFF.

V gene TRBV14 combines with J gene TRBJ2-2; 7 nucleotides line up with TRBD2. The germline gives CDR1 SGHDN, CDR2 FVKESK. This CDR3 comprises 14 residues. With 8 bases clipped from V and 0 bases from J, the junction kept 3 bases outside the gene matches. The CDR3 loop reads CASASGPNTGELFF. CDR3 bases: TGTGCCAGCGCTAGCGGTCCGAACACCGGGGAGCTGTTTTTT.

This clonotype was seen more than once but under ten times. This chain uses TRBV9 with TRBJ1-1; D is unclear. V lost 1 base, J lost 2 bases, and 12 bases lay in between. Per the germline V gene, CDR1 is SGDLS and CDR2 is YYNGEE. The CDR3 runs to 15 residues. The CDR3 loop reads CASSVSSDPNTEAFF. The CDR3 bases are TGTGCCAGCAGCGTATCCTCGGACCCCAACACTGAAGCTTTCTTT.

CDR3 DNA: TGTGCCAGCAGCGGGGGGACTCACAATGAGCAGTTCTTC. Its translation is CASSGGTHNEQFF. V and J are TRBV9 and TRBJ2-1, with D perhaps matching TRBD2 (6 bases). Germline V lookup: CDR1 SGDLS, CDR2 YYNGEE. There are 13 residues in the CDR3. Trimming cost V 3 bases and J 5 bases, with 9 bases left between them.

The gene calls are TRBV21-1 and TRBJ2-7; the table calls TRBD1, which could not be checked here. TRBV21-1 corresponds to a pseudogene. The CDR3 is made up of 12 amino acids. The CDR3 sequence: CASRYRGYEQYF. The CDR3 DNA sequence: TGTGCCAGCAGGTACAGGGGATACGAGCAGTACTTC.

The chain has TRBV12-3 or TRBV12-4 and TRBJ2-7; D uncertain. This CDR3 has 15 residues. The germline V and J ends were trimmed by 6 bases and 2 bases, with 17 bases remaining between them. The CDR3: CASSFPGQPPYEQYF. Written as DNA, the CDR3 is TGTGCCAGCAGCTTCCCTGGGCAGCCGCCCTACGAGCAGTACTTC.

This clonotype was counted many times. This chain uses TRBV27 with TRBJ2-7; D is perhaps TRBD1 (6 bases). The CDR3 runs 15 residues. V lost 3 bases and J lost 2, with 14 bases in between. Germline CDR1 MNHEY, CDR2 SMNVEV (reference sequence). CDR3 protein: CASSFLGAIPYEQYF. The CDR3 DNA is TGTGCCAGCAGTTTCCTGGGGGCTATCCCCTACGAGCAGTACTTC.

This clonotype was seen many times. The chain carries TRBV7-3 and TRBJ2-1; D is tentatively TRBD1 or TRBD2 (5 bases each). This CDR3 comprises 18 residues. The ends were cut back, 5 bases at V and 7 bases at J, with 27 bases in the middle. Germline V gene lookup returns CDR1 SGHTA and CDR2 FQGTGA. CDR3 DNA sequence: TGTGCCAGCAGCCCGGGACCTCGCGTTGGGGCTTTGTATAATGAGCAGTTCTTC. Amino acids: CASSPGPRVGALYNEQFF.

This clonotype was counted between two and nine times. The chain couples TRBV12-3 or TRBV12-4 to TRBJ2-5; no clear D gene. The CDR3 has 13 residues. Trimming took off 1 base at V and 4 bases at J, with 7 bases between the two ends. The CDR3 protein is CASSLVGPETQYF. CDR3 nucleotide sequence: TGTGCCAGCAGTTTAGTGGGTCCAGAGACCCAGTACTTC.

Many counts were recorded for this clonotype. The rearrangement joins TRBV18 to TRBJ2-5; D not certain. Germline CDR1 is KGHSH and CDR2 is LQKENI. The CDR3 totals 12 residues. With 3 bases removed from V and 4 bases from J, the gap between germline ends came to 6 bases. The CDR3 reads CASSPSGETQYF. The CDR3 coding sequence is TGTGCCAGCTCACCCTCAGGAGAGACCCAGTACTTC.

The genes are TRBV28 and TRBJ2-5; 7 bases line up with TRBD1. The V segment lost 5 bases and the J segment 4 bases; nucleotides outside the gene matches: 10. In germline, CDR1 is MDHEN, CDR2 SYDVKM. The CDR3 loop spans 15 amino acids. The CDR3 reads CASSQRPPGGETQYF. The CDR3 DNA reads as TGTGCCAGCAGTCAAAGGCCCCCAGGGGGAGAGACCCAGTACTTC.

The chain recombines TRBV4-3 with TRBJ1-2; D remains ambiguous. V was clipped by 1 base and J by 14 bases, with 17 bases between them. This CDR3 has 13 amino acids. Germline lookup yields CDR1 LGHNA and CDR2 YSLEER. The CDR3 coding sequence is TGCGCCAGCAGCCAAGTTCCGAATATGAGGCGAACCTTC. This codes for CASSQVPNMRRTF.